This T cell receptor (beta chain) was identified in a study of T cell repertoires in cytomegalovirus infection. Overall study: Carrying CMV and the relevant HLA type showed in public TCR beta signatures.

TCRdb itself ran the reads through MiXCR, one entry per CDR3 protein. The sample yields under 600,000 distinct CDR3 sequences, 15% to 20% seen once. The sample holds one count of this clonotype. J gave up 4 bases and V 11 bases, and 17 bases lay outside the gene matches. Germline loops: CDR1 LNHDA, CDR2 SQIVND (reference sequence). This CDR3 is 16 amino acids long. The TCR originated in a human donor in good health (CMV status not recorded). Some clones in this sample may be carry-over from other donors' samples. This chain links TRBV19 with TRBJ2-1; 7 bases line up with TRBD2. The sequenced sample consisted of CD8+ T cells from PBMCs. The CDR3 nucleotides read TGTGCCTGCGGGGCTAGCGGTCGCCCCAGGTACAATGAGCAGTTCTTC. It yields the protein CACGASGRPRYNEQFF.